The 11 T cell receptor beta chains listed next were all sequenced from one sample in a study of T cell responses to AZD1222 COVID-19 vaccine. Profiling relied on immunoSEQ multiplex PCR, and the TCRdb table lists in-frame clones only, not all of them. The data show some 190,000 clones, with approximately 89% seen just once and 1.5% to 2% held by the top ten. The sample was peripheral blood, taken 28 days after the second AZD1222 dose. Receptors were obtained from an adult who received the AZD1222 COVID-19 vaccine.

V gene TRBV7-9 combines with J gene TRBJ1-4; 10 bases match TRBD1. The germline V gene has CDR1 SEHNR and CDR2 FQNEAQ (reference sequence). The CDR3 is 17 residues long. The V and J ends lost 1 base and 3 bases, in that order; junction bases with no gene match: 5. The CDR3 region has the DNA TGTGCCAGCAGCTTAGGACAGGGGGCGATCCCTAATGAAAAACTGTTTTTT. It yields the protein CASSLGQGAIPNEKLFF.

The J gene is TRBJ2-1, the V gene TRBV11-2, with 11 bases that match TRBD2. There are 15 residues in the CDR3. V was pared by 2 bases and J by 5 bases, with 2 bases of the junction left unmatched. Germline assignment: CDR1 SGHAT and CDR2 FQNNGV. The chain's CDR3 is CASSLRLAGNNEQFF. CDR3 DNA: TGTGCCAGCAGCTTAAGACTAGCGGGAAACAATGAGCAGTTCTTC.

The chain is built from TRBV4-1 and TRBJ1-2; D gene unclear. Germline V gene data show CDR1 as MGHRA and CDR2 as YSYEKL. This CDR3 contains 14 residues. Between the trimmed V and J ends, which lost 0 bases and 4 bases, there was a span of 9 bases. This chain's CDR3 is CASSQDPGIYGYTF. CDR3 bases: TGCGCCAGCAGCCAAGATCCCGGGATCTATGGCTACACCTTC.

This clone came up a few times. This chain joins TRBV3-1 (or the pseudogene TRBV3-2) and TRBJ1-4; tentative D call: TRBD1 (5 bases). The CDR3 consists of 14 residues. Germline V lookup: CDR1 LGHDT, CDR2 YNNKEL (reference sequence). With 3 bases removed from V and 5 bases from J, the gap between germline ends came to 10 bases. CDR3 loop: CASSHSGLNEKLFF. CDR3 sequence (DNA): TGTGCCAGCAGCCATTCAGGGCTGAATGAAAAACTGTTTTTT.

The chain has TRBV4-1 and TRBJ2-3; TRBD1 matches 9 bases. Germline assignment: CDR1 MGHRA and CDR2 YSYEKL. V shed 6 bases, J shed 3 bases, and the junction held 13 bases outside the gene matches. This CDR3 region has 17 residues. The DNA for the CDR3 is TGCGCCAGCAGTCCTATAGACAGGGGGACGAATACAGATACGCAGTATTTT. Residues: CASSPIDRGTNTDTQYF.

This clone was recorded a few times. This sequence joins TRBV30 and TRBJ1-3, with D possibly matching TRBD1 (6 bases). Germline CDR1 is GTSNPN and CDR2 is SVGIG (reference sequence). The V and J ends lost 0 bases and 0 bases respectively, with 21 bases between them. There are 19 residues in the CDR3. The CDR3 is CAWSVRSGAGIHSGNTIYF. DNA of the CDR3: TGTGCCTGGAGTGTGAGGTCAGGGGCCGGGATTCACTCTGGAAACACCATATATTTT.

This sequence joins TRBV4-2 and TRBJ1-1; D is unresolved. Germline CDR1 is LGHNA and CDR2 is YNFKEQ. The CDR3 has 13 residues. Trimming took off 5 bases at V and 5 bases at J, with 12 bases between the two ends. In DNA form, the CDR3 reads TGTGCCAGCAGCGCCGTAGGGCGGACTGAAGCTTTCTTT. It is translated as CASSAVGRTEAFF.

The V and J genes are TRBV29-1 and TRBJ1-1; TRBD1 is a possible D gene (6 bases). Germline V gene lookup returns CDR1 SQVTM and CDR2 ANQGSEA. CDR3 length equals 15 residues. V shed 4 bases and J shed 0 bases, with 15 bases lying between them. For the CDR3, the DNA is TGCAGCGTTGTCCCGAGACAGGCTATGAACACTGAAGCTTTCTTT. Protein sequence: CSVVPRQAMNTEAFF. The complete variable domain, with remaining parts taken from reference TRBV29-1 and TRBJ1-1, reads SAVISQKPSRDICQRGTSLTIQCQVDSQVTMMFWYRQQPGQSLTLIATANQGSEATYESGFVIDKFPISRPNLTFSTLTVSNMSPEDSSIYLCSVVPRQAMNTEAFFGQGTRLTVV.

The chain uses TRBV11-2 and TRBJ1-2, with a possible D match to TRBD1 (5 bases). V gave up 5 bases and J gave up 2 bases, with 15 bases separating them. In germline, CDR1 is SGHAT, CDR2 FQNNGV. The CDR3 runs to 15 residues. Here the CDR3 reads CASSLLGPGNYGYTF. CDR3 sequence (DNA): TGTGCCAGCAGCCTTCTGGGGCCGGGGAACTATGGCTACACCTTC.

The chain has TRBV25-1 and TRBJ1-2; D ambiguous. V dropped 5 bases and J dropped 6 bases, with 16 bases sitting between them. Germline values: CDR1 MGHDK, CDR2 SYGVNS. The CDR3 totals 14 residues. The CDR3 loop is CASSSGRLRDGYTF. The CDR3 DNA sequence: TGTGCCAGCAGTAGCGGCAGGCTACGTGATGGCTACACCTTC.

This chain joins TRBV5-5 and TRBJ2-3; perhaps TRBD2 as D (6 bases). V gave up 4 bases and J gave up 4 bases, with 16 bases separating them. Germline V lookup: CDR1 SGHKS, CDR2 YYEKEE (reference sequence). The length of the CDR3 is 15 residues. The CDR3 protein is CASSGDWGSPDTQYF. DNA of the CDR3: TGTGCCAGCAGCGGGGACTGGGGATCCCCAGATACGCAGTATTTT.